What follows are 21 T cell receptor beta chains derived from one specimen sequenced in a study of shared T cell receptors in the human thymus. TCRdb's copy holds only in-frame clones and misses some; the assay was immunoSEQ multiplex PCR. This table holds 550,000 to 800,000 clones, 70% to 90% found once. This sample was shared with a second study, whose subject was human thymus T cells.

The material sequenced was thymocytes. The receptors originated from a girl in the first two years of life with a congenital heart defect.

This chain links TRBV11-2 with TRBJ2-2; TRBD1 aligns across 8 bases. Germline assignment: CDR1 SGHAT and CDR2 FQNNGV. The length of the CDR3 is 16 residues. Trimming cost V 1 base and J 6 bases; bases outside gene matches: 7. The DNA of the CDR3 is TGTGCCAGCAGCTTAGTTGGACAGGGAAGGGCCGGGGAGCTGTTTTTT. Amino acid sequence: CASSLVGQGRAGELFF.

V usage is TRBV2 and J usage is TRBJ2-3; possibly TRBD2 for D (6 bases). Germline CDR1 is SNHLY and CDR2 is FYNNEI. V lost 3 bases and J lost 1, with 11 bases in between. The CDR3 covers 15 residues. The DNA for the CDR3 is TGTGCCAGCAGTGATAGGGACTTCTGCACAGATACGCAGTATTTT. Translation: CASSDRDFCTDTQYF.

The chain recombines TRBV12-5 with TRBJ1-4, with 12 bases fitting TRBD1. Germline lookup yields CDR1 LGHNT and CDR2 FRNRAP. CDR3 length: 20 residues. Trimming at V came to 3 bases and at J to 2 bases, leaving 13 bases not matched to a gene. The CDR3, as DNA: TGTGCTAGTGGTTTCCGGGACGAGGGACAGGGGGCGCGGACTAATGAAAAACTGTTTTTT. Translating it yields CASGFRDEGQGARTNEKLFF.

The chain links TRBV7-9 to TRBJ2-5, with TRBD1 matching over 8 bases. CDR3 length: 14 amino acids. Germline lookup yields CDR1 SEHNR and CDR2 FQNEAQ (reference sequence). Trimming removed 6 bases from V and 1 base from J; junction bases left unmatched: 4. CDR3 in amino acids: CASRRDRPQETQYF. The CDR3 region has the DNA TGTGCCAGCAGGAGGGACAGGCCCCAAGAGACCCAGTACTTC.

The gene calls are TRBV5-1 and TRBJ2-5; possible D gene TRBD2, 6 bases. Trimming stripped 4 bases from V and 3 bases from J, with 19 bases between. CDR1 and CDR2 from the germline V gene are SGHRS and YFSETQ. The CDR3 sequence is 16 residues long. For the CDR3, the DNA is TGCGCCAGCAGCGCGGGACCACGACCCCATAAAGAGACCCAGTACTTC. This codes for CASSAGPRPHKETQYF.

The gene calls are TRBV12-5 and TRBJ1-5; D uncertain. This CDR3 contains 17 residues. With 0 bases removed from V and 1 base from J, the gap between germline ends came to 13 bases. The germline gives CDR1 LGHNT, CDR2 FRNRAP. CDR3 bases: TGTGCTAGTGGTTTGGTACTTGGGCCGGAAAGCAATCAGCCCCAGCATTTT. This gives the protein CASGLVLGPESNQPQHF.

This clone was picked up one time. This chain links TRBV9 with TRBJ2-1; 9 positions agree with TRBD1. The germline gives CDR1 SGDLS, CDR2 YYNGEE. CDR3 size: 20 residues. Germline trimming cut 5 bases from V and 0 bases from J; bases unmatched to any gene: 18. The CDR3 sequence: CASSPIPGTGSMSSYNEQFF. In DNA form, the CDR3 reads TGTGCCAGCAGTCCCATCCCGGGGACAGGGTCCATGAGCTCCTACAATGAGCAGTTCTTC. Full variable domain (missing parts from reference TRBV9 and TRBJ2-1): DSGVTQTPKHLITATGQRVTLRCSPRSGDLSVYWYQQSLDQGLQFLIQYYNGEERAKGNILERFSAQQFPDLHSELNLSSLELGDSALYFCASSPIPGTGSMSSYNEQFFGPGTRLTVL.

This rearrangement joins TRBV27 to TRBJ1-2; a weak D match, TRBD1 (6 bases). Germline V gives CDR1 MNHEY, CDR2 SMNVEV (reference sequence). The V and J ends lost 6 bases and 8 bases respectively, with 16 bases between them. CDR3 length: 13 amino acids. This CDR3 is CASRQQGSGGYTF. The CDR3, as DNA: TGTGCCAGCAGACAACAGGGTTCTGGGGGCTACACCTTC.

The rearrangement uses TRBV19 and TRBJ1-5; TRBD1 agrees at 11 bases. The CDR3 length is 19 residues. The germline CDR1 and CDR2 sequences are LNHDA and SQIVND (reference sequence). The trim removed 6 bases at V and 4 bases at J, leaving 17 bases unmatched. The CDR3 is CASRPRDRGGTRINQPQHF. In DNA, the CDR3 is TGTGCCAGTAGACCCCGGGACAGGGGGGGAACTCGCATAAATCAGCCCCAGCATTTT.

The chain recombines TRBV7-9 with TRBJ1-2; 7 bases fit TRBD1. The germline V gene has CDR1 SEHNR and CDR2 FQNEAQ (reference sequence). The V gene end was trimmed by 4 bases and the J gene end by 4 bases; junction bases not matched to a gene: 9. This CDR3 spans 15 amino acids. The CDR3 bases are TGTGCCAGCAGCTCCCCCGGGACAGCTCTCTATGGCTACACCTTC. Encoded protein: CASSSPGTALYGYTF.

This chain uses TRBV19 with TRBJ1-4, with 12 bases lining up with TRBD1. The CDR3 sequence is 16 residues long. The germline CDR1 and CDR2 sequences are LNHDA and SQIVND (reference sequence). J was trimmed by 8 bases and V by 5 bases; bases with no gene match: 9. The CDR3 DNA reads TGTGCCAGTAGTCCGATGGGACAGGGGGCTACCGAAAAACTGTTTTTT. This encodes CASSPMGQGATEKLFF. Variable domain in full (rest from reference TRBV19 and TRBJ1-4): DGGITQSPKYLFRKEGQNVTLSCEQNLNHDAMYWYRQDPGQGLRLIYYSQIVNDFQKGDIAEGYSVSREKKESFPLTVTSAQKNPTAFYLCASSPMGQGATEKLFFGSGTQLSVL.

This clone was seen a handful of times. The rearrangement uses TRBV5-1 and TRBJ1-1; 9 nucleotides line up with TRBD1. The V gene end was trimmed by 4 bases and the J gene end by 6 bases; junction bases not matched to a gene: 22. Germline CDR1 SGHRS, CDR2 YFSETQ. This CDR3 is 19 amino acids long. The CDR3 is CASSQLKIHRDREFSEAFF. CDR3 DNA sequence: TGCGCCAGCAGCCAACTAAAAATACATAGGGACAGGGAGTTTTCTGAAGCTTTCTTT. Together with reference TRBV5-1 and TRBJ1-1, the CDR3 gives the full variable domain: KAGVTQTPRYLIKTRGQQVTLSCSPISGHRSVSWYQQTPGQGLQFLFEYFSETQRNKGNFPGRFSGRQFSNSRSEMNVSTLELGDSALYLCASSQLKIHRDREFSEAFFGQGTRLTVV.

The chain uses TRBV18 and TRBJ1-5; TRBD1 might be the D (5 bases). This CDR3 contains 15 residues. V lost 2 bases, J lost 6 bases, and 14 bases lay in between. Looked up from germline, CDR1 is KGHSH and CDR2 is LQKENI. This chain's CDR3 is CASSPTAREVQPQHF. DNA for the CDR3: TGTGCCAGCTCACCAACGGCCAGGGAGGTTCAGCCCCAGCATTTT.

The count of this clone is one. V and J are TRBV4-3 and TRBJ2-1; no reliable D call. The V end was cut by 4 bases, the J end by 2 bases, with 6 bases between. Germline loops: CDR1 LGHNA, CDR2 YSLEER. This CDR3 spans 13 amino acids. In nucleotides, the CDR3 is TGCGCCAGCAGCCCGAGCCCCTACAATGAGCAGTTCTTC. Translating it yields CASSPSPYNEQFF.

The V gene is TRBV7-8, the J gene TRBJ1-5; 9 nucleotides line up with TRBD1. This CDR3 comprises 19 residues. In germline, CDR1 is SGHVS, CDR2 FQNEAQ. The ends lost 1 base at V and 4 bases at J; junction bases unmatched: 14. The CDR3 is CASSLDRTGALGNNQPQHF. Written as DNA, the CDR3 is TGTGCCAGCAGCTTAGACAGGACAGGGGCCCTAGGAAATAATCAGCCCCAGCATTTT.

The CDR3 coding sequence is TGTGCCAGCAGTTTTGGTAGGGGATGGGGTAGTCAGCCCCAGCATTTT. Encoded protein: CASSFGRGWGSQPQHF. The chain joins TRBV28 to TRBJ1-5; D might be TRBD1 (5 bases). V shed 3 bases and J shed 6 bases, with 18 bases lying between them. Germline CDR1 and CDR2: MDHEN and SYDVKM. The CDR3 totals 16 residues.

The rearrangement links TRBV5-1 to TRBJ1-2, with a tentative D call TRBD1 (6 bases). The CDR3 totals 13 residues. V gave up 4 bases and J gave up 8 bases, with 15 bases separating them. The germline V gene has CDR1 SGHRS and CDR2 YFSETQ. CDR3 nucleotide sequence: TGCGCCAGCAGCGAGACAGGTTTCGGGGGCTACACCTTC. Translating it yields CASSETGFGGYTF.

Here the CDR3 reads CASSLLTGGPNTEAFF. CDR3 coding DNA: TGTGCCAGCAGCTTGCTTACAGGGGGACCGAACACTGAAGCTTTCTTT. This rearrangement joins TRBV5-4 to TRBJ1-1; 8 nucleotides agree with TRBD1. CDR3 size: 16 residues. Germline CDR1 reads SGHNT; CDR2 reads YYREEE (reference sequence). J gave up 1 base and V 1 base, and 6 bases lay outside the gene matches.

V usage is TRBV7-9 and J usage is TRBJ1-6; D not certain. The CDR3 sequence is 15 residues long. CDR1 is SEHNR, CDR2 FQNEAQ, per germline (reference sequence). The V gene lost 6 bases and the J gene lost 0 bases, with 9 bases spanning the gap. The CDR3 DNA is TGTGCCAGCAGTTTTACTAGCTCCTATAATTCACCCCTCCACTTT. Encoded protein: CASSFTSSYNSPLHF.

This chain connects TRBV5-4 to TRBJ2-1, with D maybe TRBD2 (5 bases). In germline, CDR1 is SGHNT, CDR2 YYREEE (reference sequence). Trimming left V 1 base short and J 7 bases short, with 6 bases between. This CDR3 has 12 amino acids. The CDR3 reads CASSLTRNEQFF. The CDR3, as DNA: TGTGCCAGCAGCTTGACTAGGAATGAGCAGTTCTTC.

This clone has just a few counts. The CDR3 region has the DNA TGTGCCAGCAGTTTGAGGCTCGGCACTGAAGCTTTCTTT. It is translated as CASSLRLGTEAFF. The rearrangement uses TRBV27 and TRBJ1-1; D gene ambiguous. The CDR3 totals 13 residues. Trimming left V 3 bases short and J 4 bases short, with 9 bases between. CDR1 MNHEY and CDR2 SMNVEV come from the germline V gene (reference sequence).